The entry that follows covers one T cell receptor (beta chain) sequence. Its antigen specificity is not known. No base quality information exists; no much larger clone differs at one position. The germline V gene (reference sequence) specifies DFQATT as CDR1 and SNEGSKA as CDR2. V drops 3 bases and J drops 0 bases, leaving 15 bases in between. The CDR3 contains 16 residues, cysteine and phenylalanine counted. Here the CDR3 DNA is all that survives: 48 bases in frame from base 1. Receptors were amplified or captured by PCR. The sample was run on an Illumina HiSeq 2500. To normalize quantification of the TCRbeta repertoire, the TCR libraries were built with molecular barcoding that relied on unique molecular identifiers. TCRdb passed the public sequencing reads through fastp at Q25 and MiXCR, retaining productive beta sequences. Records with the same CDR3 protein are collapsed into one entry carrying the most frequent genes and DNA. This sample comprises approximately 980,000 distinct CDR3 sequences, about 26% of them detected only once. The top ten clones comprise approximately 30% of the sample.

This entry comes from a study of T-cell reconstitution after alpha-beta-depleted transplantation in children (dated by TCRdb to the mid-2010s). About the investigation overall: The study quantitatively tracked T-cell immune reconstitution after TCRalphabeta/CD19-depleted allogeneic hematopoietic cell transplantation in children using TCR repertoire profiling.

General study outcomes and caveats: The apparently early alphabetaT-cell count recovery about two months after transplant was reportedly dependent on only several hundred rapidly expanded clones derived from non-depleted graft cells. In some patients, high TCRbeta diversity at day 60 was attributed to recipient T cells and intrathymic progenitors that had survived conditioning. Hyperexpanded clone frequencies declined over subsequent months; after one year, T-cell counts and TCRbeta diversity were mostly attributed to newly produced T cells.

In the paper's terms, the treatment or condition label means: allogeneic hematopoietic cell transplantation with graft depleted of TCRalphabeta T cells and CD19 B cells. TCRalphabeta/CD19-depleted allogeneic hematopoietic cell grafts were given to the transplant recipients, all of whom were children. This receptor was obtained from a boy younger than two who had a stem cell transplant for SCID, so the T cells may come from the graft donor. The chain is made from TRBV20-1 and TRBJ2-1; TRBD1 is perhaps the D gene, given 6 matching bases. The sample consisted of PBMCs, mostly from graft donor cells, taken 360 days after TCRalphabeta/CD19-depleted stem cell transplant. The nucleotide sequence reads TGCAGTGCTAGCCCGCCCGGGGACACCTCCTACAATGAGCAGTTCTTC. The encoded protein is CSASPPGDTSYNEQFF.